This T cell receptor (beta chain) stems from a study of T-cell reconstitution after alpha-beta-depleted transplantation in children. Using unique molecular identifiers, the investigators prepared the TCRbeta library. TCRdb re-called the PCR reads through MiXCR, storing one row per CDR3 protein. The profile shows over 300,000 distinct CDR3 sequences, over 9% of them singletons. The sample in question was PBMCs from the stem cell graft donor, obtained from the stem cell graft. This TCR was recovered from a human donor who donated a stem cell graft to a child with acute lymphoblastic leukemia.

Written as DNA, the CDR3 is TGTGCCAGCAGCTTAGCGGGAGGGCCAGGGGATACGCAGTATTTT. Residues: CASSLAGGPGDTQYF. The chain joins TRBV11-1 to TRBJ2-3; 7 bases line up with TRBD2. The CDR3 is 15 amino acids. Germline V gene lookup returns CDR1 SGHAT and CDR2 FQDESV (reference sequence). The J segment lost 6 bases and the V segment lost 0 bases, leaving 6 bases of the junction unmatched. The whole variable domain, filled in from reference TRBV11-1 and TRBJ2-3, reads EAEVAQSPRYKITEKSQAVAFWCDPISGHATLYWYRQILGQGPELLVQFQDESVVDDSQLPKDRFSAERLKGVDSTLKIQPAELGDSAMYLCASSLAGGPGDTQYFGPGTRLTVL.